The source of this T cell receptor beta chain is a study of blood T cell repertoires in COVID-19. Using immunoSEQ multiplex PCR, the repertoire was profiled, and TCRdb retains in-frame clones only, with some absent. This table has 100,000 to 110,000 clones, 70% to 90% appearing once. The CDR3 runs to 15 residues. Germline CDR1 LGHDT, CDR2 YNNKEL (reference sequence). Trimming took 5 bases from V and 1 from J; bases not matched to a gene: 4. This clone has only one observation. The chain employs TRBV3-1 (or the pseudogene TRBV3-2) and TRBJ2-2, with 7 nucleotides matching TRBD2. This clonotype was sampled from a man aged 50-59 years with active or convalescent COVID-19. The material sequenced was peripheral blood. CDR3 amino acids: CASSERGKNTGELFF. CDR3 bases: TGTGCCAGCAGCGAGCGGGGAAAGAACACCGGGGAGCTGTTTTTT.